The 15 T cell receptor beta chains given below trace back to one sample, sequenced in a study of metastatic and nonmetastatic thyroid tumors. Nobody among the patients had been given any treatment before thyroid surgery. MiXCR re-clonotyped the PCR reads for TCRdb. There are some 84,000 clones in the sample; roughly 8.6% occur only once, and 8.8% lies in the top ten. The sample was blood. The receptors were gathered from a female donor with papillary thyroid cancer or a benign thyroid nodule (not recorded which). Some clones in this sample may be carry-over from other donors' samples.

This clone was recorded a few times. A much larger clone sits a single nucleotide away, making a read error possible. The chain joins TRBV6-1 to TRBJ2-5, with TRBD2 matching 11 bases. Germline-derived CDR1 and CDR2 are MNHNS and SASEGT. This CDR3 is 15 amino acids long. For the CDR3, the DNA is TGTGCCAGCAGCCATAGCGGGGGGGCGGGGGAGACCCAGTGCTTC. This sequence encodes CASSHSGGAGETQCF.

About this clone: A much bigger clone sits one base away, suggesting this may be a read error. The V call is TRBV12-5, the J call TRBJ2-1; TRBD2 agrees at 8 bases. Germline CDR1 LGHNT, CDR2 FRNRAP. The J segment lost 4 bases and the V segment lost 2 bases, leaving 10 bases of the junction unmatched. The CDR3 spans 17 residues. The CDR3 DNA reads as TGTGCTAGTGGTTTGTCCCCCATGGCGGGGGGATACAATGAGCAGTTCTTC. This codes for CASGLSPMAGGYNEQFF.

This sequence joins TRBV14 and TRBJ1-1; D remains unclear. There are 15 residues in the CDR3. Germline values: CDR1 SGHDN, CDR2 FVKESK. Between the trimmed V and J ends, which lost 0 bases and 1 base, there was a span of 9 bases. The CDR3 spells CASSQDQLGNTEAFF. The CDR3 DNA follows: TGTGCCAGCAGCCAAGATCAATTGGGGAACACTGAAGCTTTCTTT.

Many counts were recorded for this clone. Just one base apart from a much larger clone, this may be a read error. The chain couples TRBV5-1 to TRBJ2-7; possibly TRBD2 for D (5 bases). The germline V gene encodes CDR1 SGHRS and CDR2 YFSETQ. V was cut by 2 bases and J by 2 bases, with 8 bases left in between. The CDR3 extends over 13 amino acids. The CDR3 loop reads CASSFGSPYEQYF. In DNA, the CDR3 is TGCGCCAGCAGCTTTGGGAGCCCCTACGAGCAGTACTTC. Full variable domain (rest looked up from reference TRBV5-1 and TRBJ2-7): KAGVTQTPRYLIKTRGQQVTLSCSPISGHRSVSWYQQTPGQGLQFLFEYFSETQRNKGNFPGRFSGRQFSNSRSEMNVSTLELGDSALYLCASSFGSPYEQYFGPGTRLTVT.

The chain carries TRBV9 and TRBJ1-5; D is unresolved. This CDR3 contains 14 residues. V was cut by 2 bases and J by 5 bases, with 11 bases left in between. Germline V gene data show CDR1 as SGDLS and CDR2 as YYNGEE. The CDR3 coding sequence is TGTGCCAGCAGCGTTGGGGAGGTGGATCAGCCCCAGCATTTT. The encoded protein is CASSVGEVDQPQHF.

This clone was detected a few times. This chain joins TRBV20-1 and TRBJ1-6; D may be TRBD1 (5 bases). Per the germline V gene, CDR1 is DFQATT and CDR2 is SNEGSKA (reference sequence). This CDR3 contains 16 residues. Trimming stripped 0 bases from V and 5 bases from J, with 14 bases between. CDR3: CSARDPQGFDNSPLHF. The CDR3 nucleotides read TGCAGTGCTAGAGATCCCCAGGGATTCGATAATTCACCCCTCCACTTT.

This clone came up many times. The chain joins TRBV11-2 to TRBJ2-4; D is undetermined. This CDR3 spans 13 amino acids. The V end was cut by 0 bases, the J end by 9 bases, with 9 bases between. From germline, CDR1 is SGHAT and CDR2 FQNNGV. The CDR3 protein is CASSLEGFGIQYF. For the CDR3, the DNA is TGTGCCAGCAGCTTAGAAGGTTTTGGCATTCAGTACTTC. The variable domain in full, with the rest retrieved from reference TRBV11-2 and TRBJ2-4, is EAGVAQSPRYKIIEKRQSVAFWCNPISGHATLYWYQQILGQGPKLLIQFQNNGVVDDSQLPKDRFSAERLKGVDSTLKIQPAKLEDSAVYLCASSLEGFGIQYFGAGTRLSVL.

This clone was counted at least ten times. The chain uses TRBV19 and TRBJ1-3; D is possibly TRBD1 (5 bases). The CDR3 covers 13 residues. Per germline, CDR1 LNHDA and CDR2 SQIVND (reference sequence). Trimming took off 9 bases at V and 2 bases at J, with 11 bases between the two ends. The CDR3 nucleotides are TGTGCCAGCTGGGGGGGGGCTGGAAACACCATATATTTT. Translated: CASWGGAGNTIYF.

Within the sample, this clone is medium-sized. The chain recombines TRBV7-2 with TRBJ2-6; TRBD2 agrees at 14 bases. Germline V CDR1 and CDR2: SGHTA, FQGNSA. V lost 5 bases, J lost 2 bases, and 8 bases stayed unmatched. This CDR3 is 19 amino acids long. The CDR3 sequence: CASSGRLAGGYPGANVLTF. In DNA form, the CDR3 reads TGTGCCAGCAGCGGGAGACTAGCGGGGGGGTACCCTGGGGCCAACGTCCTGACTTTC.

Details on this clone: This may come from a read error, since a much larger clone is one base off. DNA for the CDR3: TGTGCCAGCTCACCACAGCGGAGTACAGATACGCAGTATTTT. Its protein product is CASSPQRSTDTQYF. The rearrangement joins TRBV18 to TRBJ2-3; D might be TRBD2 (5 bases). Germline CDR1 and CDR2: KGHSH and LQKENI. V shed 1 base and J shed 3 bases, with 8 bases lying between them. The CDR3 covers 14 residues.

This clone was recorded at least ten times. The CDR3 DNA follows: TGCAGTGCTCCCGATATCTCCTACGAGCAGTACTTC. Its protein is CSAPDISYEQYF. The chain uses TRBV20-1 and TRBJ2-7; D is uncertain. CDR3 length: 12 residues. Germline assignment: CDR1 DFQATT and CDR2 SNEGSKA (reference sequence). Trimming cost V 5 bases and J 0 bases, with 8 bases left between them.

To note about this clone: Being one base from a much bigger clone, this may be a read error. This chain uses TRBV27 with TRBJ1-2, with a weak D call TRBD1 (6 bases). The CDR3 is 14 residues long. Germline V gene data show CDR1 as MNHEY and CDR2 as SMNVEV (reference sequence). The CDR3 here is CASSLSAGGDGHTF. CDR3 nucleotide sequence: TGTGCCAGCAGTTTATCGGCGGGGGGCGATGGCCACACCTTC.

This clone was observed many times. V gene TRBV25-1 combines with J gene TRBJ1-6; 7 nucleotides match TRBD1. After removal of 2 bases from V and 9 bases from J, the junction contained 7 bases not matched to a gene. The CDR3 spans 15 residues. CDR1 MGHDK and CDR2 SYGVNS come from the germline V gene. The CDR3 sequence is CASSERQGSSSPLHF. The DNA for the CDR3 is TGTGCCAGCAGTGAACGACAGGGAAGTAGTTCACCCCTCCACTTT.

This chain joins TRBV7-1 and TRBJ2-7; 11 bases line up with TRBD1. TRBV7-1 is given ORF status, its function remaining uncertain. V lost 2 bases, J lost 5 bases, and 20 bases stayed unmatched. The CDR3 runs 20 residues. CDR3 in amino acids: CASSSMGPGAGTGGNHEQYF. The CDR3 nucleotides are TGTGCCAGCAGCTCAATGGGACCAGGGGCCGGGACAGGGGGAAACCACGAGCAGTACTTC.

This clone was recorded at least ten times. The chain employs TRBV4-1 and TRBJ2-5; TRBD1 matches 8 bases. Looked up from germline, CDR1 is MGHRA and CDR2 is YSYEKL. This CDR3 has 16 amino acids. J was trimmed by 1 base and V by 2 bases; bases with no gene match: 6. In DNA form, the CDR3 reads TGCGCCAGCAGCCAACCCCACGGACAGGGCCAAGAGACCCAGTACTTC. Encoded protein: CASSQPHGQGQETQYF.